This T cell receptor beta chain was sequenced during a study of control samples from healthy donors and cancer patients. Assay used: immunoSEQ multiplex PCR; TCRdb lists only in-frame clones, some missing. The sample consists of 150,000 to 200,000 clones, just over 95% of them appearing once. V was cut by 5 bases and J by 13 bases, with 23 bases left in between. The CDR3 extends over 14 amino acids. Germline lookup yields CDR1 MNHEY and CDR2 SVGAGI. The clonotype comes from a woman aged 30 to 39 in good health. Sequencing was done on a sample of blood. The chain links TRBV6-5 to TRBJ2-5; tentative D call: TRBD2 (5 bases). DNA for the CDR3: TGTGCCAGCAGTCCTAGCTCGACGATCCAAGCGTCGTACTTC. This sequence encodes CASSPSSTIQASYF.